Below are 21 T cell receptor beta chains sequenced from a single sample in a study of T-cell memory formation after mild COVID-19. In TCRdb, the 5' RACE reads were re-called with MiXCR into one record per CDR3 protein. The sample has more than 350,000 distinct CDR3 sequences; 20% to 25% are singletons. Sequenced: PBMCs or a T cell subset sorted from them (not recorded which). These receptors originate from an adult woman who had mild COVID-19 (a few samples of this study predate the infection). Cell type and time point are not known.

This clonotype was counted at least ten times. The V call is TRBV10-3, the J call TRBJ2-5, with D possibly being TRBD2 (5 bases). The CDR3 has 12 residues. Trimming took 6 bases from V and 5 from J, leaving 10 bases between them. Looked up from germline, CDR1 is ENHRY and CDR2 is SYGVKD. The CDR3 spells CAIRGSGETQYF. The DNA of the CDR3 is TGTGCCATCAGAGGGAGTGGGGAGACCCAGTACTTC.

V is TRBV20-1 and J is TRBJ1-2; D is unclear. This CDR3 is built from 10 residues. The V end lost 3 bases, the J end lost 6 bases, and 5 bases lay between the germline ends. CDR1 and CDR2 (germline): DFQATT, SNEGSKA (reference sequence). In DNA, the CDR3 is TGCAGTGCTAGTCGGGATGGCTACACCTTC. As protein: CSASRDGYTF.

V gene TRBV6-2 or TRBV6-3 combines with J gene TRBJ2-7; 8 nucleotides align to TRBD1. J was trimmed by 0 bases and V by 6 bases; bases with no gene match: 4. The CDR3 covers 14 residues. CDR1 and CDR2 from the germline V gene are MNHEY and SVGEGT. The CDR3 is CASRDRDRSYEQYF. Written as DNA, the CDR3 is TGTGCCAGCAGGGACAGGGACCGCTCCTACGAGCAGTACTTC.

This chain links TRBV4-1 with TRBJ2-7; the match to TRBD2 covers 11 bases. Losses at the gene ends were 4 bases for V and 5 bases for J; bases not matched to a gene: 7. Per germline, CDR1 MGHRA and CDR2 YSYEKL. The CDR3 extends over 15 amino acids. In DNA form, the CDR3 reads TGCGCCAGCAGCCGGGGACTAGCGGCTTTCAACGAGCAGTACTTC. This gives the protein CASSRGLAAFNEQYF.

This clonotype was detected a few times. This chain joins TRBV12-3 or TRBV12-4 and TRBJ2-2; possible D gene TRBD2, 5 bases. V was shortened by 6 bases and J by 7 bases, with 12 bases between the two germline ends. This CDR3 comprises 13 residues. Written as DNA, the CDR3 is TGTGCCAGCAGCTCAGGACTTATCGGGGAGCTGTTTTTT. This encodes CASSSGLIGELFF.

The chain joins TRBV2 to TRBJ1-5; the D gene is possibly TRBD1 (6 bases). The CDR3 is 17 amino acids. V was cut by 3 bases and J by 0 bases, with 15 bases left in between. Germline CDR1 SNHLY, CDR2 FYNNEI. The CDR3 region is CASSEGAPTYSNQPQHF. CDR3 nucleotide sequence: TGTGCCAGCAGTGAGGGGGCCCCTACCTATAGCAATCAGCCCCAGCATTTT.

This clonotype was seen more than once but under ten times. The chain uses TRBV20-1 and TRBJ2-3; D possibly corresponds to TRBD2 (6 bases). Trimming cost V 2 bases and J 0 bases, with 15 bases left between them. This CDR3 is built from 16 residues. CDR1 DFQATT and CDR2 SNEGSKA come from the germline V gene (reference sequence). DNA for the CDR3: TGCAGTGCTAGACCCGGGAGATCAATTAGCACAGATACGCAGTATTTT. Amino acid sequence: CSARPGRSISTDTQYF.

In this sample, this clonotype turned up once. This chain links TRBV14 with TRBJ2-7, with TRBD2 matching over 11 bases. CDR3 length: 16 residues. V dropped 4 bases and J dropped 1; count of bases not matched to a gene: 6. The germline CDR1 and CDR2 sequences are SGHDN and FVKESK. The CDR3 is CASSLELAGASYEQYF. The CDR3 coding sequence is TGTGCCAGCAGCCTGGAACTAGCGGGAGCTTCCTACGAGCAGTACTTC. Full variable domain (missing parts from reference TRBV14 and TRBJ2-7): EAGVTQFPSHSVIEKGQTVTLRCDPISGHDNLYWYRRVMGKEIKFLLHFVKESKQDESGMPNNRFLAERTGGTYSTLKVQPAELEDSGVYFCASSLELAGASYEQYFGPGTRLTVT.

The chain joins TRBV15 to TRBJ2-2; tentative D call: TRBD2 (6 bases). Germline-derived CDR1 and CDR2 are LNHNV and YYDKDF (reference sequence). V lost 5 bases and J lost 7, with 14 bases in between. This CDR3 has 14 amino acids. CDR3 sequence reads: CATSSRESDGELFF. CDR3 coding DNA: TGTGCCACCAGCTCTCGGGAGTCGGACGGGGAGCTGTTTTTT. The full variable domain, completed using reference TRBV15 and TRBJ2-2, is DAMVIQNPRYQVTQFGKPVTLSCSQTLNHNVMYWYQQKSSQAPKLLFHYYDKDFNNEADTPDNFQSRRPNTSFCFLDIRSPGLGDTAMYLCATSSRESDGELFFGEGSRLTVL.

The sample holds a few counts of this clonotype. The chain uses TRBV7-2 and TRBJ2-3; 7 bases line up with TRBD2. The CDR3 covers 16 residues. The germline V gene has CDR1 SGHTA and CDR2 FQGNSA. Trimming cost V 1 base and J 1 base; bases outside gene matches: 5. The CDR3 spells CASSLGVRGGTDTQYF. The CDR3 coding sequence is TGTGCCAGCAGCTTAGGCGTTCGGGGGGGCACAGATACGCAGTATTTT.

The chain uses TRBV3-1 and TRBJ2-3; tentative D call: TRBD2 (5 bases). Deletions cut 4 bases from V and 2 bases from J, with 19 bases between. Germline-derived CDR1 and CDR2 are LGHDT and YNNKEL (reference sequence). CDR3 length: 17 amino acids. The CDR3 sequence: CASSLVSGSPFTDTQYF. The CDR3 nucleotides are TGTGCCAGCAGCCTCGTATCGGGAAGCCCATTCACAGATACGCAGTATTTT.

The CDR3 protein is CAKGPKGTRGVSNQPQHF. CDR3 bases: TGTGCCAAGGGACCGAAGGGAACGCGGGGAGTAAGCAATCAGCCCCAGCATTTT. V gene TRBV9 combines with J gene TRBJ1-5; weak D call: TRBD1 (5 bases). The germline V gene has CDR1 SGDLS and CDR2 YYNGEE. The CDR3 extends over 18 amino acids. V was trimmed by 9 bases and J by 1 base, leaving 26 bases between them.

The V and J genes are TRBV5-1 and TRBJ2-3, with D hard to call. Trimming cost V 6 bases and J 0 bases, with 11 bases left between them. The germline V gene has CDR1 SGHRS and CDR2 YFSETQ. There are 14 residues in the CDR3. CDR3 loop: CASKFTASTDTQYF. The CDR3, as DNA: TGCGCCAGCAAGTTTACTGCTAGCACAGATACGCAGTATTTT.

V and J are TRBV4-2 and TRBJ2-3, with 11 positions matching TRBD2. The CDR3 runs 17 residues. From germline, CDR1 is LGHNA and CDR2 YNFKEQ. The junction had 6 bases not matched to a gene; V was cut back by 0 bases and J by 4 bases. The CDR3 DNA sequence: TGTGCCAGCAGCCAAGATATCCTAGCGGGGGGCCCAGATACGCAGTATTTT. Translated: CASSQDILAGGPDTQYF.

V and J are TRBV4-1 and TRBJ1-1; D not resolved. There are 15 residues in the CDR3. CDR1 is MGHRA and CDR2 is YSYEKL in the germline V gene. Trimming left V 0 bases short and J 1 base short, with 9 bases between. The CDR3 sequence: CASSQEWESNTEAFF. CDR3 coding DNA: TGCGCCAGCAGCCAAGAATGGGAATCGAACACTGAAGCTTTCTTT.

The chain recombines TRBV6-6 with TRBJ1-1, with 7 bases identical to TRBD1. This CDR3 region has 17 residues. Trimming took 0 bases from V and 5 from J; bases not matched to a gene: 12. Germline CDR1 MNHNY, CDR2 SVGAGI (reference sequence). CDR3 in DNA: TGTGCCAGCAGTTACTCAATGTTAGAGGGGGCCTGGACTGAAGCTTTCTTT. Its protein is CASSYSMLEGAWTEAFF.

This clonotype was seen a handful of times. This chain uses TRBV15 with TRBJ1-5, with a possible D match to TRBD1 (5 bases). The CDR3 loop spans 15 amino acids. V was shortened by 3 bases and J by 3 bases, with 12 bases between the two germline ends. CDR1 LNHNV and CDR2 YYDKDF come from the germline V gene (reference sequence). The CDR3 here is CATSRDGTTNQPQHF. The CDR3 DNA reads TGTGCCACCAGCAGGGACGGGACCACCAATCAGCCCCAGCATTTT. Combining the CDR3 with reference TRBV15 and TRBJ1-5 gives the whole variable domain DAMVIQNPRYQVTQFGKPVTLSCSQTLNHNVMYWYQQKSSQAPKLLFHYYDKDFNNEADTPDNFQSRRPNTSFCFLDIRSPGLGDTAMYLCATSRDGTTNQPQHFGDGTRLSIL.

The V call is TRBV9, the J call TRBJ2-3; D may be TRBD2 (5 bases). V dropped 0 bases and J dropped 4 bases, with 12 bases sitting between them. CDR1 is SGDLS, CDR2 YYNGEE, per germline. The CDR3 extends over 15 amino acids. CDR3 DNA: TGTGCCAGCAGCGTAGACGGGATGGGCGCAGATACGCAGTATTTT. Translation gives CASSVDGMGADTQYF. Complete variable domain (other parts from reference TRBV9 and TRBJ2-3): DSGVTQTPKHLITATGQRVTLRCSPRSGDLSVYWYQQSLDQGLQFLIQYYNGEERAKGNILERFSAQQFPDLHSELNLSSLELGDSALYFCASSVDGMGADTQYFGPGTRLTVL.

V gene TRBV18 combines with J gene TRBJ2-1; D is unresolved. V lost 1 base and J lost 8, with 6 bases in between. The CDR3 is made up of 12 amino acids. The germline gives CDR1 KGHSH, CDR2 LQKENI. CDR3 bases: TGTGCCAGCTCACCACGCTCCGATGAGCAGTTCTTC. Amino acids: CASSPRSDEQFF.

The V call is TRBV20-1, the J call TRBJ1-3; D remains ambiguous. The CDR3 spans 14 residues. Germline V CDR1 and CDR2: DFQATT, SNEGSKA (reference sequence). Deletions cut 2 bases from V and 0 bases from J, with 8 bases between. DNA for the CDR3: TGCAGTGCTAGACTGGCAAGCTCTGGAAACACCATATATTTT. Protein sequence: CSARLASSGNTIYF.

The V gene is TRBV12-3 or TRBV12-4, the J gene TRBJ2-2; TRBD1 matches at 7 bases. With V trimmed by 5 bases and J by 5 bases, 5 bases remained unmatched. The CDR3 is made up of 14 amino acids. CDR3 protein: CASSPQTGTGELFF. CDR3 nucleotide sequence: TGTGCCAGCAGTCCCCAGACAGGGACCGGGGAGCTGTTTTTT.